Sequencing of this T cell receptor (beta chain) was carried out in a study of monozygotic twins with inflammatory bowel disease. The germline V gene has CDR1 SGHRS and CDR2 YFSETQ. This CDR3 is 15 amino acids long. Addition of UMIs with a 6-nucleotide sample barcode was achieved by template switching. For each CDR3 protein, TCRdb gives one entry from its re-call of the 5' RACE reads, without DNA. The sample totals roughly 330,000 distinct CDR3 sequences; its top ten clones hold approximately 2%. V usage is TRBV5-1 and J usage is TRBJ2-1; with no DNA, the TCRdb D assignment of TRBD2 cannot be verified. This TCR was sampled from a human donor with ulcerative colitis or Crohn's disease, or a healthy co-twin of an affected twin (not recorded which). The sample was blood. The CDR3 loop is CASSLELAGVIEQFF. Full variable domain (outside the CDR3, taken from reference TRBV5-1 and TRBJ2-1): KAGVTQTPRYLIKTRGQQVTLSCSPISGHRSVSWYQQTPGQGLQFLFEYFSETQRNKGNFPGRFSGRQFSNSRSEMNVSTLELGDSALYLCASSLELAGVIEQFFGPGTRLTVL.